The present entry profiles one T cell receptor beta chain with its context. Antigen: not known. The data belong to a study of cytomegalovirus exposure and HLA in healthy donors. Overall study: Earlier sequencing of about 179 million T cells yielded 100 million to 120 million unique TCR beta sequences.

The donors gave bone marrow, and they were healthy. Findings of the study overall: As a later analysis showed, a missense DCLRE1C variant was linked to trimming of TCR beta V- and J-genes. It was 164 TCR beta chains that were listed as cytomegalovirus-associated.

Use of 60 Vbeta and 13 Jbeta primers characterized the PCR. Method: immunoSEQ multiplex PCR; TCRdb's copy keeps in-frame clones and lacks some. Among about 150,000 clones listed, approximately 69% were seen once. The CDR3 extends over 12 amino acids. V was shortened by 2 bases and J by 4 bases, with 6 bases between the two germline ends. Germline V lookup: CDR1 SGHDT, CDR2 YYEEEE. The receptor comes from a young man in good health and CMV-seronegative. The J gene is TRBJ2-5, the V gene TRBV5-6; no clear D gene. The sequenced sample was PBMCs. CDR3 in DNA: TGTGCCAGCAGCTTAAAGCGAGAGACCCAGTACTTC. It codes for CASSLKRETQYF.